This TCR beta chain came from a study of blood T cell repertoires in COVID-19. Study-wide context: Sites across the United States, Italy and Spain contributed samples from acute and convalescent COVID-19.

Authors' methods: Researchers report that nucleated cell counts were estimated from reference gene primer amplification. Clones were read by immunoSEQ multiplex PCR, and TCRdb kept only the in-frame ones, dropping some. V, J and clone size reflect that table, while D and trimming were determined from the DNA. The sample yields about 260,000 clones, roughly 86% seen once. V was clipped by 5 bases and J by 4 bases, with 16 bases between them. Germline values: CDR1 SGHVS, CDR2 FNYEAQ. This CDR3 region has 15 residues. The sample taken for sequencing was peripheral blood. This receptor was taken from a man aged 35 to 55 with active or convalescent COVID-19. The rearrangement links TRBV7-6 to TRBJ2-3, with a possible D match to TRBD2 (5 bases). This chain's CDR3 is CASSTRTGWADTQYF. As DNA, the CDR3 is TGTGCCAGCAGCACTCGGACTGGGTGGGCAGATACGCAGTATTTT. Looking up the rest from reference TRBV7-6 and TRBJ2-3 gives the full variable domain: GAGVSQSPRYKVTKRGQDVALRCDPISGHVSLYWYRQALGQGPEFLTYFNYEAQQDKSGLPNDRFSAERPEGSISTLTIQRTEQRDSAMYRCASSTRTGWADTQYFGPGTRLTVL.